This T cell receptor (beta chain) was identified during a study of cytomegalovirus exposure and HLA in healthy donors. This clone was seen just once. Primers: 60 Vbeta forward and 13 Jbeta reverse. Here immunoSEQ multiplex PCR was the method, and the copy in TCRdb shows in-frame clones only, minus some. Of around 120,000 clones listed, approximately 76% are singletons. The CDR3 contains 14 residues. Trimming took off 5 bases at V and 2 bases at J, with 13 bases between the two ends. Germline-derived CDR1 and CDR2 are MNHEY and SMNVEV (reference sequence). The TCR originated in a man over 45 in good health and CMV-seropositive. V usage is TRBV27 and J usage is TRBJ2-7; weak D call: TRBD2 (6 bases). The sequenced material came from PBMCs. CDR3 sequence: CASSITRTTYEQYF. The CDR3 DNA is TGTGCCAGCAGTATAACAAGGACTACCTACGAGCAGTACTTC.